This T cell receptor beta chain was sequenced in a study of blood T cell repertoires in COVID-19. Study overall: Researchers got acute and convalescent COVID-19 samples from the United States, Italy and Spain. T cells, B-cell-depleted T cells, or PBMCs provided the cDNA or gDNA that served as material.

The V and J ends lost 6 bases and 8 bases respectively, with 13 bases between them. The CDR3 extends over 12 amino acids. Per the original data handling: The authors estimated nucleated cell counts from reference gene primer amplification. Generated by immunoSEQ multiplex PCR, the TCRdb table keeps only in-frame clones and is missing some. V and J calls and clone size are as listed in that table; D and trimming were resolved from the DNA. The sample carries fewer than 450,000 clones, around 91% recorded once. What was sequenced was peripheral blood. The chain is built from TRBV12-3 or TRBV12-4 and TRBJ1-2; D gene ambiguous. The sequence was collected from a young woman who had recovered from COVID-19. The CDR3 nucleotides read TGTGCCAGCAGCCGGAGTTTGTTGGGCTACACCTTC. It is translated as CASSRSLLGYTF.